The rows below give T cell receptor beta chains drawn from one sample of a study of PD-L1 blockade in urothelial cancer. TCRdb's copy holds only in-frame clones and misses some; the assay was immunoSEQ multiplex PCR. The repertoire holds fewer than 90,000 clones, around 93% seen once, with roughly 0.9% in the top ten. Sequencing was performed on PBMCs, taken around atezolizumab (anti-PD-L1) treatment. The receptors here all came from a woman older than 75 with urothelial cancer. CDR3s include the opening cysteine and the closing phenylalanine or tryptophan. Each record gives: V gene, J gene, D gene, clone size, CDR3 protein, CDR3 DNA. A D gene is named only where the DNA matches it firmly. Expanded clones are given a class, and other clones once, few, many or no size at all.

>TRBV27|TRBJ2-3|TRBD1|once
CASSFGTGSTDTQYF
TGTGCCAGCAGTTTCGGGACAGGAAGCACAGATACGCAGTATTTT
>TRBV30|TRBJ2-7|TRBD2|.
CAWEPGGASYEQYF
TGTGCCTGGGAACCGGGAGGGGCGTCCTACGAGCAGTACTTC
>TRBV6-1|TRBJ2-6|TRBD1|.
CASREGTGSGANVLTF
TGTGCCAGCAGGGAAGGGACAGGCTCCGGGGCCAACGTCCTGACTTTC
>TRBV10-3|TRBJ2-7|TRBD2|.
CAISDPMTSGRYEQYF
TGTGCCATCAGTGACCCGATGACTAGCGGGAGATACGAGCAGTACTTC
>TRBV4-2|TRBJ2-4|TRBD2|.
CASSQGLGPSGTRWAKNIQYF
TGTGCCAGCAGCCAAGGGCTGGGGCCTAGCGGGACTCGTTGGGCCAAAAACATTCAGTACTTC
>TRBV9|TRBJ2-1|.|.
CASSVQLGIYNEQFF
TGTGCCAGCAGCGTCCAACTAGGGATCTACAATGAGCAGTTCTTC
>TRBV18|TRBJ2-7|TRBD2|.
CASSPLSGGGEQYF
TGTGCCAGCTCACCACTATCGGGCGGGGGCGAGCAGTACTTC
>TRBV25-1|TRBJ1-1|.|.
CASSGEHRGDTEAFF
TGTGCCAGCAGTGGAGAACATCGGGGGGACACTGAAGCTTTCTTT
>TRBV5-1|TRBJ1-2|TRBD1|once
CASSLESGGYPYGYTF
TGCGCCAGCAGCTTGGAGTCAGGGGGATACCCTTATGGCTACACCTTC
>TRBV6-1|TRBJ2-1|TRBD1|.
CASSVIRTGLYNEQFF
TGTGCCAGCAGTGTAATCAGGACAGGTCTGTACAATGAGCAGTTCTTC
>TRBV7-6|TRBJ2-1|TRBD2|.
CASSSHLGLAGRDNEQFF
TGTGCCAGCAGCTCCCACCTTGGACTAGCGGGAAGGGACAATGAGCAGTTCTTC
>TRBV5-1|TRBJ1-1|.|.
CASSSRDAGGTEAFF
TGCGCCAGCAGCTCCCGGGACGCCGGGGGCACTGAAGCTTTCTTT
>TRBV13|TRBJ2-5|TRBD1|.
CASSPPGTASETQYF
TGTGCCAGCAGCCCCCCTGGGACAGCCTCGGAGACCCAGTACTTC
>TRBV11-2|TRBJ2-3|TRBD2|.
CASSHIAGGSDTQYF
TGTGCCAGCAGCCACATAGCGGGAGGGTCAGATACGCAGTATTTT
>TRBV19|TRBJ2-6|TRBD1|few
CASSMWDSSGANVLTF
TGTGCCAGTAGTATGTGGGACAGCTCTGGGGCCAACGTCCTGACTTTC
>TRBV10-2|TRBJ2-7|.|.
CASSELPSYEQYF
TGCGCCAGCAGTGAACTGCCGTCCTACGAGCAGTACTTC
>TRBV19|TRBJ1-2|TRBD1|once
CATYTRDRAYYGYTF
TGTGCCACCTATACCCGGGACAGGGCCTACTATGGCTACACCTTC
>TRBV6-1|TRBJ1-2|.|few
CASSEGGQGRVGYTF
TGTGCCAGCAGTGAAGGGGGCCAGGGTCGGGTTGGCTACACCTTC
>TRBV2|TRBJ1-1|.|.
CASSANQNTEAFF
TGTGCCAGCAGTGCCAATCAGAACACTGAAGCTTTCTTT
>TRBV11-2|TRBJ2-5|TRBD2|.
CASSAPTSGAQETQYF
TGTGCCAGCAGCGCCCCGACTAGCGGTGCCCAAGAGACCCAGTACTTC
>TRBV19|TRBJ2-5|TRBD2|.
CASSPTGTSGSWETQYF
TGTGCCAGTAGTCCGACCGGGACTAGCGGGAGCTGGGAGACCCAGTACTTC
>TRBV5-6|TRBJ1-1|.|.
CASSMPQGRAKNTEAFF
TGTGCCAGCAGCATGCCCCAGGGGAGGGCTAAGAACACTGAAGCTTTCTTT
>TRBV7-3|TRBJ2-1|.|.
CASSEQVSYNEQFF
TGTGCCAGCTCGGAACAGGTGTCCTACAATGAGCAGTTCTTC
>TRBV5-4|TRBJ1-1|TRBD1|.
CASRRQGIVEAFF
TGTGCCAGCAGGAGACAGGGAATCGTGGAAGCTTTCTTT
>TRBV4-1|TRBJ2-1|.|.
CASSQMGLHNEQFF
TGCGCCAGCAGCCAAATGGGACTCCACAATGAGCAGTTCTTC
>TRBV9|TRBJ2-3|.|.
CASSGGGTDTQYF
TGTGCCAGCAGCGGGGGGGGCACAGATACGCAGTATTTT
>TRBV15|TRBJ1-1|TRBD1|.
CATSRAQGQGEAFF
TGTGCCACCAGCAGAGCTCAGGGACAGGGAGAAGCTTTCTTT
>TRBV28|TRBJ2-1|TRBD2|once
CASRGLAGAYNEQFF
TGTGCCAGCAGGGGACTAGCGGGAGCCTACAATGAGCAGTTCTTC
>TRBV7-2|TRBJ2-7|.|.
CASSLAGAGIPYEQYF
TGTGCCAGCAGCTTAGCGGGGGCAGGGATCCCCTACGAGCAGTACTTC
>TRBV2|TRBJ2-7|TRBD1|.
CASSAWLTGSSYEQYF
TGTGCCAGCAGCGCCTGGTTGACAGGGAGCTCCTACGAGCAGTACTTC
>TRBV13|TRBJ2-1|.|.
CASSLGTIYNEQFF
TGTGCCAGCAGCTTAGGGACTATTTACAATGAGCAGTTCTTC
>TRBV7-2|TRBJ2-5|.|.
CASSPRLSQETQYF
TGTGCCAGCAGCCCGCGACTATCACAAGAGACCCAGTACTTC
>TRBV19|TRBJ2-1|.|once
CASTRQGGRKDEQFF
TGTGCCAGTACAAGACAGGGCGGGAGGAAGGATGAGCAGTTCTTC